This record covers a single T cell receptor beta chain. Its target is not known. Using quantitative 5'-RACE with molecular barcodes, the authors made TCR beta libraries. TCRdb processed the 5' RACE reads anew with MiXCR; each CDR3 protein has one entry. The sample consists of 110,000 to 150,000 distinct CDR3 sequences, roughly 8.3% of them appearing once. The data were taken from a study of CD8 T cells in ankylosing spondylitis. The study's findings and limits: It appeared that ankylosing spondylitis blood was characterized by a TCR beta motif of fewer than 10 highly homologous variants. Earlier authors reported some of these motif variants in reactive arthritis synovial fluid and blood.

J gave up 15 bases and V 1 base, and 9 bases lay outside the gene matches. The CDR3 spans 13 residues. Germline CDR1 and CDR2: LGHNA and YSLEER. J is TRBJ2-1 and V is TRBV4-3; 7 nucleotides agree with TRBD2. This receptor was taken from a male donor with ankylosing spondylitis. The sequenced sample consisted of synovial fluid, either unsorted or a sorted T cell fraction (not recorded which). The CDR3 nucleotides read TGCGCCAGCAGCCAAGGGAAGCGGGGTCTTACGTTCTTC. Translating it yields CASSQGKRGLTFF.